One and the same sample provided the 4 T cell receptor beta chains below, sequenced in a study of CD8 T cells in ankylosing spondylitis. TCRdb re-derived calls from the 5' RACE reads in MiXCR, one entry per CDR3 protein. The sample records some 54,000 distinct CDR3 sequences, around 7.4% being singletons. The sample comprised blood, either unsorted or a sorted T cell fraction (not recorded which). These receptors came from a female donor with ankylosing spondylitis or in good health (not recorded which).

This clonotype was detected ten times or more. V and J are TRBV29-1 and TRBJ2-3; no clear D gene. V dropped 4 bases and J dropped 3 bases, with 2 bases sitting between them. CDR1 SQVTM and CDR2 ANQGSEA come from the germline V gene. This CDR3 contains 10 residues. Here the CDR3 DNA reads TGCAGCGTTGTTACAGATACGCAGTATTTT. It is translated as CSVVTDTQYF.

This clonotype was seen ten or more times. This chain uses TRBV12-3 or TRBV12-4 with TRBJ1-1; no reliable D call. This CDR3 contains 12 residues. Trimming stripped 2 bases from V and 9 bases from J, with 10 bases between. The CDR3 nucleotides are TGTGCCAGCAGTTTAATCGCACGGCAAGCTTTCTTT. Translated: CASSLIARQAFF.

This clonotype was counted many times. The chain couples TRBV9 to TRBJ1-2, with D possibly matching TRBD1 (5 bases). V lost 7 bases to trimming and J lost 5 bases, with 12 bases between them. This CDR3 is 12 amino acids long. Germline CDR1 and CDR2: SGDLS and YYNGEE. The CDR3 sequence: CASGGIGYGYTF. CDR3 DNA sequence: TGTGCCAGCGGGGGTATAGGTTATGGCTACACCTTC.

This clonotype was seen repeatedly, ten times or more. The chain employs TRBV20-1 and TRBJ2-3; a possible D gene is TRBD2 (6 bases). Germline CDR1 DFQATT, CDR2 SNEGSKA (reference sequence). The CDR3 spans 15 residues. Trimming took off 6 bases at V and 5 bases at J, with 21 bases between the two ends. CDR3 sequence reads: CSAPKNWGDGDTQYF. The CDR3 bases are TGCAGTGCCCCTAAAAATTGGGGGGATGGAGATACGCAGTATTTT.